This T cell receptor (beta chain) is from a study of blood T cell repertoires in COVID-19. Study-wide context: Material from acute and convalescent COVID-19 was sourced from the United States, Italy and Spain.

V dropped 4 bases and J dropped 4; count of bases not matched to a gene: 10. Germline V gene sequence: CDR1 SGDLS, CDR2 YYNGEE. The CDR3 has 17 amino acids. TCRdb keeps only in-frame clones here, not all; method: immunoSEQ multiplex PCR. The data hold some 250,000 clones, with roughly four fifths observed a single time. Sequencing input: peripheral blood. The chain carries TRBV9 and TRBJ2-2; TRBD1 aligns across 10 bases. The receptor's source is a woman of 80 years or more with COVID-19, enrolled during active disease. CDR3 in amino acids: CASSFSTGGGGTGELFF. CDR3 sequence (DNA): TGTGCCAGCAGCTTCTCGACAGGGGGCGGGGGCACCGGGGAGCTGTTTTTT.